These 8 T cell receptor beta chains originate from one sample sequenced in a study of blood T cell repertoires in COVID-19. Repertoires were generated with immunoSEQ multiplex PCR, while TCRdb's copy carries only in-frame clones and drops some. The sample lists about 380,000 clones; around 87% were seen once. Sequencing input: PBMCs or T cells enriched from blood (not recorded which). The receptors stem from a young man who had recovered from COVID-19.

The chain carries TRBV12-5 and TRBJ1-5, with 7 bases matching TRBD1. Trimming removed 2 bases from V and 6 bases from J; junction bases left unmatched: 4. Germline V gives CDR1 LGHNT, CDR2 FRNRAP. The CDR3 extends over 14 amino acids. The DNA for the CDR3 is TGTGCTAGTGGTTTGACGCCAGGGGGTCAGCCCCAGCATTTT. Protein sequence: CASGLTPGGQPQHF.

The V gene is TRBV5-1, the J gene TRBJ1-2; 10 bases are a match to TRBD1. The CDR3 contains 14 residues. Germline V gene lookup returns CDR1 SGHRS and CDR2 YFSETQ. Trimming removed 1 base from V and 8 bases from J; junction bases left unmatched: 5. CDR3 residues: CASSLRDRGKGYTF. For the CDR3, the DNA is TGCGCCAGCAGCTTGAGGGACAGGGGCAAAGGCTACACCTTC.

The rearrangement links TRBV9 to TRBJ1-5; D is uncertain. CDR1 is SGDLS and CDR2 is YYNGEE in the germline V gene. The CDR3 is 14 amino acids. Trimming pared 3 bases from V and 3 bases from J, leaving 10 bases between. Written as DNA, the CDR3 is TGTGCCAGCAGCGACGGGTCGGCCAATCAGCCCCAGCATTTT. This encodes CASSDGSANQPQHF.

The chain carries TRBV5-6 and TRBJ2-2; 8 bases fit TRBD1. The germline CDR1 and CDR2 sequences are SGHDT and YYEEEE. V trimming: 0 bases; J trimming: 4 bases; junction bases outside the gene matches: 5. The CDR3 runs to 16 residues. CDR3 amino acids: CASSLADRGFTGELFF. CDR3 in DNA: TGTGCCAGCAGCTTGGCCGACAGGGGATTCACCGGGGAGCTGTTTTTT.

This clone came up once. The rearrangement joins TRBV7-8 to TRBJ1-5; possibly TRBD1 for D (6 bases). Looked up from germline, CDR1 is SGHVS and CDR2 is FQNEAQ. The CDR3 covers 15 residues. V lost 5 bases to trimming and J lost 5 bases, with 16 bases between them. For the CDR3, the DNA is TGTGCCAGCAGCCTCCGGAACAGGGCTTATCAGCCCCAGCATTTT. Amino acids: CASSLRNRAYQPQHF.

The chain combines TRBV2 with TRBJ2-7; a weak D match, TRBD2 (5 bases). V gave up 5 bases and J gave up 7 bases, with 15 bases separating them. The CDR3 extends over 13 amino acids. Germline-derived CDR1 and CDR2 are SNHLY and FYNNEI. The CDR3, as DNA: TGTGCCAGCAGTCTCCCGGAAAGAGGGGAGCAGTACTTC. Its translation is CASSLPERGEQYF.

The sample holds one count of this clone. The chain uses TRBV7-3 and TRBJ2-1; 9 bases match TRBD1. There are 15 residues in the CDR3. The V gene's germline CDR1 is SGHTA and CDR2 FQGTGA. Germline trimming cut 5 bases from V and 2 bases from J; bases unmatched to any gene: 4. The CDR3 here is CASSPDRGTYNEQFF. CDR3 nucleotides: TGTGCCAGCAGCCCCGACAGGGGGACCTACAATGAGCAGTTCTTC.

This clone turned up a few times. The DNA for the CDR3 is TGTGCCAGCAGCTTGGATGGAGTTAATGAAAAACTGTTTTTT. Protein product: CASSLDGVNEKLFF. The chain employs TRBV5-4 and TRBJ1-4; D is unclear. The germline CDR1 and CDR2 sequences are SGHNT and YYREEE (reference sequence). The V end was cut by 0 bases, the J end by 4 bases, with 7 bases between. The CDR3 runs 14 residues.